This T cell receptor beta chain stems from a study of OX40 agonist ivuxolimab in advanced cancers. In the study overall: Ivuxolimab, which targeted the costimulatory receptor OX40 (CD134), was an agonistic, fully human IgG2 monoclonal antibody. Intravenous ivuxolimab was administered to patients every 2 weeks at six dose levels: 0.01, 0.1, 0.3, 1.5, 3 and 10 mg/kg. Among the roughly 50 dose-escalation patients, some 20 had hepatocellular carcinoma, approximately 15 melanoma, 9 renal cell carcinoma and 9 head and neck cancer. The dose-escalation cohort was 82.7% male with a mean age of approximately 59 years, ranging from roughly 20 to 80. Prior anti-PD-1, anti-PD-L1 or anti-CTLA-4 therapy was permitted, and checkpoint inhibitors had been received by less than 45% of dose-escalation patients. Partial responses were achieved by three dose-escalation patients, of whom one had hepatocellular carcinoma and two had cutaneous melanoma. Peripheral TCRbeta sequencing was intended to test whether TCR sequence diversity was altered and clonal T-cell expansion was caused by ivuxolimab. The paper reports the monotherapy dose-escalation portion (N of about 50 patients) of the phase I ivuxolimab trial.

A remark on this clone: Its recognized antigen is unknown. Base qualities were left out, and no much larger clone turns up one base away.

Patients with autoimmune disease history or receiving systemic immunosuppression were excluded from the trial. In every dose cohort, peripheral blood was drawn for TCR sequencing at baseline, cycle 4 day 1, and cycle 7 day 1. Samples were obtained from an open-label, multicenter, first-in-human phase I dose-escalation trial of ivuxolimab. Adults with locally advanced or metastatic head and neck squamous cell, hepatocellular, melanoma or renal cell carcinoma were enrolled in the trial. Before TCR sequencing, CD4+ T cells and CD8+ T cells were sorted from peripheral blood as separate populations. Results and caveats for the whole study, not just this receptor: In the 0.1-3.0 mg/kg groups, partial responders were among the patients with the lowest normalized peripheral clonal expansion, particularly in CD8+ T cells. The antigen specificity of the peripheral T cells that underwent clonal expansion was not determined. After ivuxolimab, more expanded clones were found on average in CD8+ T cells than in CD4+ T cells. Clonal expansion of both CD4+ and CD8+ blood T cells was observed from baseline to week 6 at doses 0.1 to 3.0 mg/kg. Low levels of normalized T-cell clonal expansion were also seen in some patients who did not respond.

Genomic DNA was extracted from sorted cells for sequencing of the TCRbeta CDR3 region. TCRbeta CDR3 regions were sequenced using the immunoSEQ Assay. TCRdb obtained this table from immuneACCESS and retained in-frame rearrangements with V and J assigned. These tables miss some clones; where compared with another copy, unresolved V genes account for less than half of the shortfall, and the remainder is unexplained. For this sample the table gives 90,000 to 100,000 clones, of which approximately 90% were detected only once. In total, the top ten clones hold less than 1% of the sample. The cysteine opens and the phenylalanine closes a CDR3 of 16 amino acids. The read is trimmed to its CDR3 DNA, 48 bases read in frame from base 1. The germline V gene (reference sequence) specifies GTSNPN as CDR1 and SVGIG as CDR2. V is shortened by 5 bases, J by 0 bases, and the region joining them spans 17 bases.

The rearrangement combines TRBV30 with TRBJ1-5, with TRBD1 tentatively as D gene (6 bases match). Sample: CD4+ or CD8+ T cells sorted from blood, taken in a trial of the OX40 agonist ivuxolimab. The sequence came from an adult with an advanced solid tumor such as melanoma, head and neck, liver or kidney cancer. The CDR3 region reads CAWGFRDTYSNQPQHF. The nucleotides read TGTGCCTGGGGTTTCCGGGACACCTATAGCAATCAGCCCCAGCATTTT.